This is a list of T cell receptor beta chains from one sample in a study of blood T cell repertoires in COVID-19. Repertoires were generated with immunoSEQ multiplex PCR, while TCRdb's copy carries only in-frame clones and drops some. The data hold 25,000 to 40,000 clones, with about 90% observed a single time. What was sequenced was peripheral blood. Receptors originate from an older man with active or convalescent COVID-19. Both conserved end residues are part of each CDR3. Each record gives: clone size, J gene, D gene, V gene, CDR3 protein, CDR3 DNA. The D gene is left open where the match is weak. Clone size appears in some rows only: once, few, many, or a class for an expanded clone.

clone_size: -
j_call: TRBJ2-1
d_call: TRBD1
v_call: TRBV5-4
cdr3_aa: CASSHGQGGYNEQFF
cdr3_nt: TGTGCCAGCAGCCACGGACAGGGGGGATACAATGAGCAGTTCTTC

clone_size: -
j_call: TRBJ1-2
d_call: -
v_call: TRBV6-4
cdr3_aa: CASSREPSTRYTF
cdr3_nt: TGTGCCAGCAGTAGGGAGCCCTCCACCCGCTACACCTTC

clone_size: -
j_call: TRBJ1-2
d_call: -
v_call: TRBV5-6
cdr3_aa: CASSLAGGLAYGYTF
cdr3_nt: TGTGCCAGCAGCTTGGCCGGGGGTTTGGCCTATGGCTACACCTTC

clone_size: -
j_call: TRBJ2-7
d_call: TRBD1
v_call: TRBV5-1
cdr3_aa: CASSLARRDRGIGEQYF
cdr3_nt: TGCGCCAGCAGCTTGGCCAGGAGGGACAGGGGAATTGGCGAGCAGTACTTC

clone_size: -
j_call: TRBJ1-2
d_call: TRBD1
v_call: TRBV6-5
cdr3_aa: CASSTGQGMNTF
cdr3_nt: TGTGCCAGCAGTACGGGACAGGGGATGAACACCTTC

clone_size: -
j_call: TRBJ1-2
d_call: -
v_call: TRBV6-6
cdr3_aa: CASRQDSPGYTF
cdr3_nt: TGTGCCAGCAGGCAGGACAGCCCTGGCTACACCTTC

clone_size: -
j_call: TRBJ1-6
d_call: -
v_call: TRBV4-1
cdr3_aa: CASSQSRGGYSPLHF
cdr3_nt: TGCGCCAGCAGCCAATCCCGGGGTGGTTATTCACCCCTCCACTTT

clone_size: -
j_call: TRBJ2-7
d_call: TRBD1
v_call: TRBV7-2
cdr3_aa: CASSLGLGTGGFEQYF
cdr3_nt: TGTGCCAGCAGCCTAGGGCTGGGGACAGGGGGTTTTGAGCAGTACTTC

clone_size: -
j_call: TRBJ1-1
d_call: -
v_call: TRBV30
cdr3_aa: CAWELQGNTEAFF
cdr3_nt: TGTGCCTGGGAACTACAGGGGAACACTGAAGCTTTCTTT

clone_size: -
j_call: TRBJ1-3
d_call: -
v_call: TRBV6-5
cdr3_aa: CASRDYSGNTIYF
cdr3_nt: TGTGCCAGCAGGGACTACTCTGGAAACACCATATATTTT

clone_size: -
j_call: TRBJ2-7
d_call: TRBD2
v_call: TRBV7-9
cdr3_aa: CASSLMSGVYEQYF
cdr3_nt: TGTGCCAGCAGCTTAATGAGCGGGGTCTACGAGCAGTACTTC

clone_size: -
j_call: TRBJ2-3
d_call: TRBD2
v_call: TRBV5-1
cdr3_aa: CASSLGQRGLVDTQYF
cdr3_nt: TGCGCCAGCAGCTTGGGTCAGCGGGGGTTGGTAGATACGCAGTATTTT

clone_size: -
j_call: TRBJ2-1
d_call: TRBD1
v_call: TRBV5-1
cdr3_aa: CASSTGQAIYSYNEQFF
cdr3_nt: TGCGCCAGCAGCACGGGACAGGCGATATACTCCTACAATGAGCAGTTCTTC

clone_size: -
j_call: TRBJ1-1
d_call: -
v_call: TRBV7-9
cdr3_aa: CASSLQGIIDTEAFF
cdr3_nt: TGTGCCAGCAGCTTACAGGGTATCATTGACACTGAAGCTTTCTTT

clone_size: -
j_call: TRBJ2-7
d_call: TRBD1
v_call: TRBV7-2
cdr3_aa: CASSSRDRGNEQYF
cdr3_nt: TGTGCCAGCAGCTCCCGGGACAGGGGCAACGAGCAGTACTTC

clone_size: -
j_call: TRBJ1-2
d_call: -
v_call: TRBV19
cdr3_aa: CASSVQLLSGYTF
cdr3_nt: TGTGCCAGTAGTGTCCAATTGCTATCTGGCTACACCTTC

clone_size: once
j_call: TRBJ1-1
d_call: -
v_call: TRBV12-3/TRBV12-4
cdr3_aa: CASSLSYTEAFF
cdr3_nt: TGTGCCAGCAGTTTGTCGTACACTGAAGCTTTCTTT

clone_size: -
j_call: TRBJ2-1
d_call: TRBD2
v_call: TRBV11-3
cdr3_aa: CASSPSSGRARNEQFF
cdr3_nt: TGTGCCAGCAGCCCCTCCAGCGGGAGGGCTCGTAATGAGCAGTTCTTC

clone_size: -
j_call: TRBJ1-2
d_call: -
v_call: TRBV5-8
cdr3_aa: CASSSRLGPGYTF
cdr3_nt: TGTGCCAGCAGCTCTAGGCTGGGGCCTGGCTACACCTTC

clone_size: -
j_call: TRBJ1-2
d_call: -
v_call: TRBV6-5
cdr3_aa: CATGLNYGYTF
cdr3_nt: TGTGCGACCGGACTTAACTATGGCTACACCTTC

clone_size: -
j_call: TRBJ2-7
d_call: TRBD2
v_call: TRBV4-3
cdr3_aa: CASSHAGGSFYEQYF
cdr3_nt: TGCGCCAGCAGCCACGCGGGGGGTTCCTTCTACGAGCAGTACTTC

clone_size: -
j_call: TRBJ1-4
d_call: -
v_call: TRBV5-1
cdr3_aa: CASSSQGGEKLFF
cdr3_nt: TGCGCCAGCAGCTCCCAGGGCGGTGAAAAACTGTTTTTT

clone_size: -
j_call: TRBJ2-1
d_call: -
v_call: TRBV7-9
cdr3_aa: CASSLGEASSYNEQFF
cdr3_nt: TGTGCCAGCAGCTTAGGGGAGGCCAGCTCCTACAATGAGCAGTTCTTC

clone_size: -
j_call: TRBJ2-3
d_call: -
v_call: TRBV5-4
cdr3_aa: CASSTDSSDTQYF
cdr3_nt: TGTGCCAGCAGCACGGACTCCTCAGATACGCAGTATTTT